Detailed here is one TCR beta chain. The sample originates from a study of blood T cell repertoires in COVID-19. Generated by immunoSEQ multiplex PCR, the TCRdb table keeps only in-frame clones and is missing some. The sample lists some 95,000 clones; about 81% were seen once. CDR1 and CDR2 (germline): LNHDA, SQIVND (reference sequence). Trimming cost V 11 bases and J 4 bases; bases outside gene matches: 12. The CDR3 extends over 16 amino acids. Sequencing was carried out using peripheral blood. This TCR was recovered from a man aged 65 to 85 with acute or convalescent COVID-19. The chain employs TRBV19 and TRBJ2-2; 11 bases match TRBD2. In nucleotides, the CDR3 is TGTGCCGTGAAAAAAGGGGGACTAGCGGTCACCGGGGAGCTGTTTTTT. It yields the protein CAVKKGGLAVTGELFF. The complete variable domain, with remaining parts taken from reference TRBV19 and TRBJ2-2, reads DGGITQSPKYLFRKEGQNVTLSCEQNLNHDAMYWYRQDPGQGLRLIYYSQIVNDFQKGDIAEGYSVSREKKESFPLTVTSAQKNPTAFYLCAVKKGGLAVTGELFFGEGSRLTVL.